A selection of T cell receptor beta chains follows, all from one sample in a study of cytomegalovirus exposure and HLA in healthy donors. Method: immunoSEQ multiplex PCR; TCRdb's copy keeps in-frame clones and lacks some. This sample has some 160,000 clones, with about 78% found just once. The sequenced sample consisted of PBMCs. These receptors were taken from a male donor in good health and CMV-seronegative. Both conserved end residues are part of each CDR3. A D gene is named only where the DNA matches it firmly. Clone size is not always given. Where it is, it says once, few, many or a class for expanded clones.

d_call: TRBD2; v_call: TRBV7-2; clone_size: .; j_call: TRBJ2-5; cdr3_aa: CASSSELAGGREQYF; cdr3_nt: TGTGCCAGCAGCTCAGAACTAGCGGGAGGGCGGGAGCAGTACTTC
d_call: TRBD2; v_call: TRBV11-3; clone_size: .; j_call: TRBJ2-1; cdr3_aa: CASSLDISGSGDEQFF; cdr3_nt: TGTGCCAGCAGCTTAGATATTAGCGGGAGTGGTGATGAGCAGTTCTTC
d_call: .; v_call: TRBV28; clone_size: .; j_call: TRBJ1-3; cdr3_aa: CASSPSAGSGNTIYF; cdr3_nt: TGTGCCAGCAGCCCGTCTGCCGGCTCTGGAAACACCATATATTTT
d_call: TRBD1; v_call: TRBV6-6; clone_size: .; j_call: TRBJ1-5; cdr3_aa: CASRDRGNQPQHF; cdr3_nt: TGTGCCAGCAGGGACAGGGGGAATCAGCCCCAGCATTTT
d_call: .; v_call: TRBV28; clone_size: .; j_call: TRBJ2-7; cdr3_aa: CASSTRVGDYEQYF; cdr3_nt: TGTGCCAGCAGTACCAGGGTAGGGGACTACGAGCAGTACTTC
d_call: TRBD1; v_call: TRBV2; clone_size: .; j_call: TRBJ2-3; cdr3_aa: CASSGGRGRTDTQYF; cdr3_nt: TGTGCCAGCAGTGGTGGCAGGGGGCGCACAGATACGCAGTATTTT
d_call: .; v_call: TRBV7-7; clone_size: .; j_call: TRBJ2-3; cdr3_aa: CASSSGSGSDTQYF; cdr3_nt: TGTGCCAGCAGCTCAGGGTCTGGATCAGATACGCAGTATTTT
d_call: .; v_call: TRBV5-5; clone_size: .; j_call: TRBJ2-1; cdr3_aa: CASSRPGEEQFF; cdr3_nt: TGTGCCAGCAGCCGTCCAGGGGAAGAGCAGTTCTTC
d_call: .; v_call: TRBV7-3; clone_size: .; j_call: TRBJ2-2; cdr3_aa: CASSLGVSTGGHTGELFF; cdr3_nt: TGTGCCAGCAGCTTGGGGGTTAGCACGGGGGGCCACACCGGGGAGCTGTTTTTT
d_call: .; v_call: TRBV27; clone_size: few; j_call: TRBJ2-3; cdr3_aa: CASSLGGMSTDTQYF; cdr3_nt: TGTGCCAGCAGTTTAGGAGGGATGTCCACAGATACGCAGTATTTT
d_call: TRBD1; v_call: TRBV27; clone_size: .; j_call: TRBJ1-1; cdr3_aa: CASSPRDRVTEAFF; cdr3_nt: TGTGCCAGCAGTCCGCGGGACAGGGTCACTGAAGCTTTCTTT
d_call: .; v_call: TRBV28; clone_size: .; j_call: TRBJ1-2; cdr3_aa: CASSLFGGNSGYTF; cdr3_nt: TGTGCCAGCAGCCTTTTTGGGGGGAACTCTGGCTACACCTTC
d_call: .; v_call: TRBV4-3; clone_size: .; j_call: TRBJ2-3; cdr3_aa: CASSRQTGSTDTQYF; cdr3_nt: TGCGCCAGCAGCCGCCAGACGGGGAGCACAGATACGCAGTATTTT
d_call: .; v_call: TRBV6-1; clone_size: .; j_call: TRBJ2-7; cdr3_aa: CASGGQPYEQYF; cdr3_nt: TGTGCCAGCGGCGGACAACCCTACGAGCAGTACTTC
d_call: .; v_call: TRBV7-3; clone_size: .; j_call: TRBJ2-7; cdr3_aa: CASSPPDKPYEQYF; cdr3_nt: TGTGCCAGCAGCCCCCCGGACAAGCCCTACGAGCAGTACTTC
d_call: .; v_call: TRBV2; clone_size: .; j_call: TRBJ1-2; cdr3_aa: CASSEFFRANYGYTF; cdr3_nt: TGTGCCAGCAGTGAGTTCTTTAGAGCTAACTATGGCTACACCTTC
d_call: .; v_call: TRBV6-6; clone_size: .; j_call: TRBJ1-2; cdr3_aa: CASSPGLNYGYTF; cdr3_nt: TGTGCCAGCAGCCCGGGACTTAACTATGGCTACACCTTC
d_call: TRBD2; v_call: TRBV11-2; clone_size: .; j_call: TRBJ2-7; cdr3_aa: CASRALAGGYEQYF; cdr3_nt: TGTGCCAGCAGGGCACTAGCGGGGGGATACGAGCAGTACTTC
d_call: .; v_call: TRBV15; clone_size: .; j_call: TRBJ1-3; cdr3_aa: CATSRIRTAASGNTIYF; cdr3_nt: TGTGCCACCAGCAGGATCCGGACAGCCGCCTCTGGAAACACCATATATTTT
d_call: .; v_call: TRBV5-6; clone_size: .; j_call: TRBJ2-1; cdr3_aa: CATESYSFSYNEQFF; cdr3_nt: TGTGCCACCGAATCTTACAGCTTCTCCTACAATGAGCAGTTCTTC
d_call: TRBD1; v_call: TRBV28; clone_size: .; j_call: TRBJ2-5; cdr3_aa: CASSLQGAGETQYF; cdr3_nt: TGTGCCAGCAGTTTACAGGGGGCGGGGGAGACCCAGTACTTC
d_call: .; v_call: TRBV19; clone_size: .; j_call: TRBJ2-7; cdr3_aa: CARTQDSYEQYF; cdr3_nt: TGTGCCAGGACCCAGGACTCCTACGAGCAGTACTTC
d_call: .; v_call: TRBV28; clone_size: .; j_call: TRBJ2-3; cdr3_aa: CASSSRDTQYF; cdr3_nt: TGTGCCAGCAGCTCCAGAGATACGCAGTATTTT
d_call: .; v_call: TRBV7-2; clone_size: .; j_call: TRBJ2-3; cdr3_aa: CASSLGAGRGDTQYF; cdr3_nt: TGTGCCAGCAGCCTCGGGGCAGGGCGGGGAGATACGCAGTATTTT
d_call: .; v_call: TRBV19; clone_size: .; j_call: TRBJ1-5; cdr3_aa: CASSIQQRRGNQPQHF; cdr3_nt: TGTGCCAGTAGTATCCAACAAAGACGGGGCAATCAGCCCCAGCATTTT
d_call: TRBD1; v_call: TRBV7-3; clone_size: once; j_call: TRBJ2-2; cdr3_aa: CASSPLRGPGELFF; cdr3_nt: TGTGCCAGCAGCCCCTTGAGGGGGCCCGGGGAGCTGTTTTTT
d_call: .; v_call: TRBV6-5; clone_size: .; j_call: TRBJ2-7; cdr3_aa: CASSYQHQAYEQYF; cdr3_nt: TGTGCCAGCAGTTACCAACACCAAGCCTACGAGCAGTACTTC
d_call: TRBD1; v_call: TRBV7-9; clone_size: .; j_call: TRBJ2-7; cdr3_aa: CASTPGQGANEQYF; cdr3_nt: TGTGCCAGCACCCCGGGACAGGGGGCGAACGAGCAGTACTTC
d_call: TRBD1; v_call: TRBV4-2; clone_size: .; j_call: TRBJ1-2; cdr3_aa: CANSRDRDEFYGYTF; cdr3_nt: TGTGCCAACAGCCGAGACAGGGATGAGTTCTATGGCTACACCTTC
d_call: .; v_call: TRBV5-1; clone_size: once; j_call: TRBJ1-1; cdr3_aa: CASSETTGNTEAFF; cdr3_nt: TGCGCCAGCAGCGAAACGACAGGGAACACTGAAGCTTTCTTT
d_call: .; v_call: TRBV27; clone_size: once; j_call: TRBJ1-1; cdr3_aa: CASKTSLNTEAFF; cdr3_nt: TGTGCCAGCAAGACATCCTTAAACACTGAAGCTTTCTTT
d_call: .; v_call: TRBV29-1; clone_size: few; j_call: TRBJ1-2; cdr3_aa: CSVEDQGIYGYTF; cdr3_nt: TGCAGCGTTGAAGATCAGGGAATATATGGCTACACCTTC
d_call: .; v_call: TRBV28; clone_size: .; j_call: TRBJ1-2; cdr3_aa: CASSRYRADGYTF; cdr3_nt: TGTGCCAGCAGCCGATACAGGGCGGATGGCTACACCTTC
d_call: .; v_call: TRBV19; clone_size: .; j_call: TRBJ2-7; cdr3_aa: CASSLGVGYEQYF; cdr3_nt: TGTGCCAGTAGCCTAGGTGTTGGGTACGAGCAGTACTTC
d_call: .; v_call: TRBV7-2; clone_size: .; j_call: TRBJ2-1; cdr3_aa: CASSKGGSISYNEQFF; cdr3_nt: TGTGCCAGCAGCAAGGGGGGGAGCATCTCCTACAATGAGCAGTTCTTC